This is a list of T cell receptor beta chains from one sample in a study of blood T cell repertoires in COVID-19. Some clones are missing from TCRdb's copy, which holds only in-frame ones; the method was immunoSEQ multiplex PCR. Of about 67,000 clones in the sample, about nine tenths were seen once. Material: peripheral blood. The source of these receptors is a man aged 50 to 60 with active COVID-19. CDR3s include the opening cysteine and the closing phenylalanine or tryptophan. The D gene is left open where the match is weak. The size entry is marked missing in some rows and otherwise reads once, few, many or a size class.

abundance: .; j_gene: TRBJ1-2; v_gene: TRBV30; d_gene: .; CDR3aa: CAWSSSGPEGYTF; CDR3nt: TGTGCCTGGAGCAGCTCAGGGCCAGAGGGCTACACCTTC
abundance: .; j_gene: TRBJ2-1; v_gene: TRBV5-6; d_gene: .; CDR3aa: CASSSKGSTYNEQFF; CDR3nt: TGTGCCAGCAGCTCGAAGGGGTCCACCTACAATGAGCAGTTCTTC
abundance: .; j_gene: TRBJ2-1; v_gene: TRBV4-3; d_gene: TRBD2; CDR3aa: CASSPYAGTSASSLQFF; CDR3nt: TGCGCCAGCAGCCCCTACGCCGGGACTAGCGCCTCTAGCCTGCAGTTCTTC
abundance: .; j_gene: TRBJ1-2; v_gene: TRBV5-5; d_gene: TRBD1; CDR3aa: CASSLAWTGFAVYGYTF; CDR3nt: TGTGCCAGCAGCTTGGCCTGGACAGGGTTCGCCGTCTATGGCTACACCTTC
abundance: once; j_gene: TRBJ2-1; v_gene: TRBV10-3; d_gene: TRBD2; CDR3aa: CAISDSGRGSGNEQFF; CDR3nt: TGTGCCATCAGTGACAGCGGGAGGGGTTCGGGCAATGAGCAGTTCTTC
abundance: .; j_gene: TRBJ1-1; v_gene: TRBV3-1/TRBV3-2; d_gene: .; CDR3aa: CASSQDPGGGTEAFF; CDR3nt: TGTGCCAGCAGCCAAGACCCAGGTGGAGGGACTGAAGCTTTCTTT
abundance: .; j_gene: TRBJ1-2; v_gene: TRBV7-2; d_gene: .; CDR3aa: CASSLGGSHYGYTF; CDR3nt: TGTGCCAGCAGCTTAGGAGGAAGCCACTATGGCTACACCTTC
abundance: once; j_gene: TRBJ1-5; v_gene: TRBV19; d_gene: .; CDR3aa: CASSIRVNQPQHF; CDR3nt: TGTGCCAGTAGTATCAGGGTCAATCAGCCCCAGCATTTT
abundance: .; j_gene: TRBJ1-2; v_gene: TRBV14; d_gene: .; CDR3aa: CASSQGQLYGYTF; CDR3nt: TGTGCCAGCAGCCAAGGACAGCTCTATGGCTACACCTTC
abundance: .; j_gene: TRBJ2-3; v_gene: TRBV18; d_gene: TRBD2; CDR3aa: CASSPRGLAGDNVGTDTQYF; CDR3nt: TGTGCCAGCTCACCAAGGGGACTAGCGGGAGACAACGTCGGCACAGATACGCAGTATTTT
abundance: .; j_gene: TRBJ1-5; v_gene: TRBV5-8; d_gene: .; CDR3aa: CASSFGLAENQPQHF; CDR3nt: TGTGCCAGCAGCTTTGGTTTGGCAGAAAATCAGCCCCAGCATTTT
abundance: .; j_gene: TRBJ2-1; v_gene: TRBV11-2; d_gene: TRBD2; CDR3aa: CASRDSGRPNEQFF; CDR3nt: TGTGCCAGCAGAGATAGCGGGAGACCCAATGAGCAGTTCTTC
abundance: many; j_gene: TRBJ2-3; v_gene: TRBV6-6; d_gene: .; CDR3aa: CASVTRGRVADTQYF; CDR3nt: TGTGCCAGCGTTACGAGGGGGAGGGTCGCGGATACGCAGTATTTT
abundance: .; j_gene: TRBJ2-5; v_gene: TRBV30; d_gene: .; CDR3aa: CAWSGAGAFWETQYF; CDR3nt: TGTGCCTGGAGTGGGGCAGGGGCTTTTTGGGAGACCCAGTACTTC
abundance: .; j_gene: TRBJ1-1; v_gene: TRBV7-9; d_gene: .; CDR3aa: CASSITGPDEAFF; CDR3nt: TGTGCCAGCAGCATAACAGGGCCCGATGAAGCTTTCTTT
abundance: .; j_gene: TRBJ1-2; v_gene: TRBV6-2/TRBV6-3; d_gene: .; CDR3aa: CASSWEWMPNYGYTF; CDR3nt: TGTGCCAGCAGTTGGGAGTGGATGCCCAACTATGGCTACACCTTC
abundance: .; j_gene: TRBJ2-7; v_gene: TRBV10-2; d_gene: .; CDR3aa: CASSESLGRGRYEQYF; CDR3nt: TGCGCCAGCAGTGAGTCTTTAGGCAGGGGTAGGTACGAGCAGTACTTC
abundance: .; j_gene: TRBJ1-1; v_gene: TRBV18; d_gene: .; CDR3aa: CASLAVLNTEAFF; CDR3nt: TGTGCCAGTCTGGCCGTGTTGAACACTGAAGCTTTCTTT
abundance: .; j_gene: TRBJ1-5; v_gene: TRBV11-2; d_gene: .; CDR3aa: CASSPQINQPQHF; CDR3nt: TGTGCCAGCAGCCCCCAGATCAATCAGCCCCAGCATTTT
abundance: .; j_gene: TRBJ1-4; v_gene: TRBV7-2; d_gene: TRBD1; CDR3aa: CASSLPMRGTGVEKLFF; CDR3nt: TGTGCCAGCAGCTTACCTATGCGTGGGACAGGGGTTGAAAAACTGTTTTTT
abundance: .; j_gene: TRBJ2-5; v_gene: TRBV3-1/TRBV3-2; d_gene: TRBD2; CDR3aa: CASSQGSGGTEETQYF; CDR3nt: TGTGCCAGCAGCCAAGGGAGCGGGGGGACCGAAGAGACCCAGTACTTC
abundance: .; j_gene: TRBJ2-1; v_gene: TRBV9; d_gene: .; CDR3aa: CASSVRQYYEQFF; CDR3nt: TGTGCCAGCAGCGTCCGACAGTATTATGAGCAGTTCTTC
abundance: .; j_gene: TRBJ2-7; v_gene: TRBV14; d_gene: TRBD1; CDR3aa: CASSQVYGGQGAVEQYF; CDR3nt: TGTGCCAGCAGCCAAGTTTACGGCGGACAGGGAGCTGTCGAGCAGTACTTC
abundance: .; j_gene: TRBJ1-3; v_gene: TRBV4-1; d_gene: .; CDR3aa: CASSQDLRVGNTIYF; CDR3nt: TGCGCCAGCAGCCAAGATTTGAGGGTTGGAAACACCATATATTTT
abundance: .; j_gene: TRBJ1-4; v_gene: TRBV19; d_gene: .; CDR3aa: CASSATTNEKLFF; CDR3nt: TGTGCCAGTAGTGCGACAACTAATGAAAAACTGTTTTTT
abundance: .; j_gene: TRBJ1-1; v_gene: TRBV5-1; d_gene: .; CDR3aa: CASSSGEAGTEAFF; CDR3nt: TGCGCCAGCAGCTCCGGGGAGGCTGGCACTGAAGCTTTCTTT
abundance: .; j_gene: TRBJ2-1; v_gene: TRBV18; d_gene: TRBD2; CDR3aa: CASSTGTSYNEQFF; CDR3nt: TGTGCCAGCTCAACCGGGACTAGCTACAATGAGCAGTTCTTC
abundance: .; j_gene: TRBJ1-1; v_gene: TRBV29-1; d_gene: .; CDR3aa: CSVEAPRQGQPNTEAFF; CDR3nt: TGCAGCGTTGAAGCCCCACGGCAAGGACAGCCGAACACTGAAGCTTTCTTT
abundance: .; j_gene: TRBJ1-5; v_gene: TRBV2; d_gene: .; CDR3aa: CASSMSRNQPQHF; CDR3nt: TGTGCCAGCAGTATGAGTAGAAATCAGCCCCAGCATTTT
abundance: .; j_gene: TRBJ1-2; v_gene: TRBV5-1; d_gene: .; CDR3aa: CASSLIVDYGYTF; CDR3nt: TGCGCCAGCAGCTTAATAGTAGACTATGGCTACACCTTC
abundance: .; j_gene: TRBJ2-1; v_gene: TRBV9; d_gene: .; CDR3aa: CASSTTGSSYNEQFF; CDR3nt: TGTGCCAGCAGCACAACAGGAAGCTCCTACAATGAGCAGTTCTTC
abundance: .; j_gene: TRBJ1-5; v_gene: TRBV2; d_gene: .; CDR3aa: CASSEFIPADQPQHF; CDR3nt: TGTGCCAGCAGTGAATTTATTCCAGCGGATCAGCCCCAGCATTTT
abundance: .; j_gene: TRBJ2-1; v_gene: TRBV3-1/TRBV3-2; d_gene: .; CDR3aa: CASSQPSQEQFF; CDR3nt: TGTGCCAGCAGCCAACCCTCTCAGGAGCAGTTCTTC
abundance: .; j_gene: TRBJ2-1; v_gene: TRBV5-6; d_gene: TRBD2; CDR3aa: CASSLAAGERSEQFF; CDR3nt: TGTGCCAGCAGCTTGGCCGCGGGAGAAAGATCCGAGCAGTTCTTC
abundance: .; j_gene: TRBJ2-7; v_gene: TRBV28; d_gene: TRBD2; CDR3aa: CASRGVGREDEQYF; CDR3nt: TGTGCCAGCAGGGGAGTCGGGCGGGAGGACGAGCAGTACTTC